This T cell receptor beta chain was found in a study of cytomegalovirus exposure and HLA in healthy donors. Both 60 Vbeta primers and 13 Jbeta primers went into the PCR. Authors' methods: Among the unique TCR beta chains that a later analysis counted, about 85 million in all, roughly 9.9 million were shared. The repertoire was sequenced with immunoSEQ multiplex PCR; TCRdb's copy has only in-frame clones and lacks some. The V and J calls and clone size come from that table; D and trimming were worked out from the DNA. The sample has 150,000 to 250,000 clones; roughly 78% are singletons. Trimming shortened V by 6 bases and J by 1 base, and 9 bases separated the two germline ends. Germline CDR1 MNHNS, CDR2 SASEGT. This CDR3 is built from 13 residues. Comments on this clone: Its matching antigen is unknown.

Whole-study results and caveats: TCR beta chains numbering 150 to 200 were designated cytomegalovirus-associated.

The sequencing input was PBMCs. The TCR comes from a woman aged 25 to 45 in good health and CMV-seropositive. The chain employs TRBV6-1 and TRBJ2-5; perhaps TRBD1 as D (6 bases). The CDR3 reads CASRQGLQETQYF. The CDR3 region has the DNA TGTGCCAGCAGACAGGGTCTCCAAGAGACCCAGTACTTC.